Listed here are 27 T cell receptor beta chains from one sample, sequenced in a study of T cell responses to AZD1222 COVID-19 vaccine. The repertoire was sequenced with immunoSEQ multiplex PCR; TCRdb's copy has only in-frame clones and lacks some. The table has more than 80,000 clones, about 90% seen once. The sequencing used peripheral blood, collected 28 days after the second AZD1222 dose. The receptors come from an adult who received the AZD1222 COVID-19 vaccine.

The chain carries TRBV6-5 and TRBJ1-1; D ambiguous. The CDR3 is 15 residues long. Trimming took 2 bases from V and 1 from J, leaving 11 bases between them. Looked up from germline, CDR1 is MNHEY and CDR2 is SVGAGI. As DNA, the CDR3 is TGTGCCAGCAGTTACCCCGGACGGTCGAACACTGAAGCTTTCTTT. It translates to CASSYPGRSNTEAFF.

The chain combines TRBV7-8 with TRBJ2-3, with D possibly being TRBD2 (6 bases). V dropped 5 bases and J dropped 4 bases, with 16 bases sitting between them. This CDR3 is 15 amino acids long. The germline V gene encodes CDR1 SGHVS and CDR2 FQNEAQ. The chain's CDR3 is CASSPPAGKADTQYF. The DNA of the CDR3 is TGTGCCAGCAGCCCCCCTGCGGGGAAAGCAGATACGCAGTATTTT.

This clone appeared once. The chain uses TRBV4-1 and TRBJ1-4; D not resolved. The CDR3 totals 17 residues. The V end was cut by 0 bases, the J end by 8 bases, with 19 bases between. Germline V lookup: CDR1 MGHRA, CDR2 YSYEKL. The CDR3: CASSQDQFVASGEKLFF. The CDR3 DNA reads TGCGCCAGCAGCCAAGATCAATTTGTAGCAAGTGGAGAAAAACTGTTTTTT.

The chain combines TRBV19 with TRBJ1-6; no firm D call. The germline V and J ends were trimmed by 7 bases and 1 base, with 8 bases remaining between them. This CDR3 region has 14 residues. Germline loops: CDR1 LNHDA, CDR2 SQIVND (reference sequence). The DNA of the CDR3 is TGTGCCAGTAAAGAGGGATCCTATAATTCACCCCTCCACTTT. This codes for CASKEGSYNSPLHF.

The chain joins TRBV28 to TRBJ2-5, with D possibly being TRBD2 (6 bases). V shed 1 base and J shed 5 bases, with 17 bases lying between them. The germline V gene encodes CDR1 MDHEN and CDR2 SYDVKM. There are 16 residues in the CDR3. The CDR3 region has the DNA TGTGCCAGCAGTTTATTCGGGACTTCCCGAGGGGAGACCCAGTACTTC. It translates to CASSLFGTSRGETQYF.

V gene TRBV19 combines with J gene TRBJ2-1; tentatively, D is TRBD1 (6 bases). Germline-derived CDR1 and CDR2 are LNHDA and SQIVND (reference sequence). The CDR3 totals 14 residues. Trimming removed 4 bases from V and 0 bases from J, with 7 bases in between. CDR3 sequence: CASSKDSSYNEQFF. The DNA for the CDR3 is TGTGCCAGTAGTAAGGACAGCTCCTACAATGAGCAGTTCTTC.

CDR3 DNA: TGTGCCAGCAGCTTAGACAGGGCCGAGAACACTGAAGCTTTCTTT. Residues: CASSLDRAENTEAFF. The chain joins TRBV7-8 to TRBJ1-1; D is perhaps TRBD1 (6 bases). The V end was cut by 1 base, the J end by 1 base, with 10 bases between. The CDR3 loop spans 15 amino acids. Germline assignment: CDR1 SGHVS and CDR2 FQNEAQ.

In DNA form, the CDR3 reads TGCGCCAGCAGCCAAGTGGGGCGGGGGGCCCAAGATACGCAGTATTTT. As protein: CASSQVGRGAQDTQYF. The chain has TRBV4-1 and TRBJ2-3, with TRBD2 identical over 8 bases. V shed 1 base, J shed 5 bases, and the junction held 8 bases outside the gene matches. This CDR3 contains 16 residues. CDR1 is MGHRA, CDR2 YSYEKL, per germline.

DNA for the CDR3: TGTGCCAGCTCACCGCTACCCGGGTTTTACACTAATGAAAAACTGTTTTTT. As protein: CASSPLPGFYTNEKLFF. This chain connects TRBV18 to TRBJ1-4; D is ambiguous. The germline CDR1 and CDR2 sequences are KGHSH and LQKENI. The germline V and J ends were trimmed by 3 bases and 2 bases, with 16 bases remaining between them. The CDR3 spans 17 residues.

The chain recombines TRBV18 with TRBJ2-5; no firm D call. In germline, CDR1 is KGHSH, CDR2 LQKENI. This CDR3 has 12 residues. With 3 bases removed from V and 5 bases from J, the gap between germline ends came to 7 bases. The CDR3 DNA sequence: TGTGCCAGCTCACCGGTAAAGGAGACCCAGTACTTC. It encodes CASSPVKETQYF.

V and J are TRBV5-5 and TRBJ2-7; TRBD2 agrees at 13 bases. CDR1 is SGHKS and CDR2 is YYEKEE in the germline V gene (reference sequence). J lost 2 bases, V lost 2 bases, and 1 base had no gene match. There are 15 residues in the CDR3. The CDR3 DNA is TGTGCCAGCAGCTTAGGACTAGCGGGGGCCTACGAGCAGTACTTC. Amino acids: CASSLGLAGAYEQYF.

V is TRBV12-3 or TRBV12-4 and J is TRBJ2-5; either TRBD1 or TRBD2 may fit D (6 bases each). The germline V and J ends were trimmed by 8 bases and 5 bases, with 12 bases remaining between them. The CDR3 is made up of 12 amino acids. The CDR3 spells CASQSGAETQYF. DNA of the CDR3: TGTGCCAGCCAGTCGGGGGCGGAGACCCAGTACTTC.

V usage is TRBV7-6 and J usage is TRBJ1-3; D remains ambiguous. V shed 2 bases and J shed 0 bases, with 8 bases lying between them. The CDR3 runs 15 residues. Germline CDR1 and CDR2: SGHVS and FNYEAQ. The CDR3 loop is CASSLSGSSGNTIYF. The CDR3 nucleotides read TGTGCCAGCAGCTTATCGGGGAGCTCTGGAAACACCATATATTTT.

This clone was detected a few times. Germline and junction disagree at one end, which may indicate a read error. The chain carries TRBV18 and TRBJ2-7; 8 bases match TRBD2. The CDR3 length is 15 residues. CDR1 and CDR2 from the germline V gene are KGHSH and LQKENI. CDR3 bases: TGTGCCAGCTCACCCAACTGGACTAGCTCCCACGAGCAGTACTTC. It encodes CASSPNWTSSHEQYF.

The chain recombines TRBV7-3 with TRBJ1-2; maybe TRBD1 (5 bases). The CDR3 contains 20 residues. Trimming pared 1 base from V and 3 bases from J, leaving 27 bases between. From germline, CDR1 is SGHTA and CDR2 FQGTGA. The CDR3 bases are TGTGCCAGCAGCTTAAAACTCGGGGGACCAAACCCCCGGACGGACTATGGCTACACCTTC. As protein: CASSLKLGGPNPRTDYGYTF.

This chain joins TRBV9 and TRBJ1-5, with 11 bases fitting TRBD1. The CDR3 covers 14 residues. V gave up 3 bases and J gave up 7 bases; unmatched junction bases: 3. The germline CDR1 and CDR2 sequences are SGDLS and YYNGEE. CDR3 DNA sequence: TGTGCCAGCAGCGGAGGGACAGGGGGACAGCCCCAGCATTTT. It is translated as CASSGGTGGQPQHF.

The DNA of the CDR3 is TGTGCCAGCAGCTTCCGCCAGCGGGGAGAGACCCAGTACTTC. It codes for CASSFRQRGETQYF. The chain links TRBV7-6 to TRBJ2-5; TRBD2 matches 7 bases. This CDR3 region has 14 residues. Germline lookup yields CDR1 SGHVS and CDR2 FNYEAQ. Losses at the gene ends were 3 bases for V and 4 bases for J; bases not matched to a gene: 5.

In DNA form, the CDR3 reads TGTGCCAGCAGCTTAGCGTTACGCACTGAAGCTTTCTTT. Protein sequence: CASSLALRTEAFF. V usage is TRBV11-1 and J usage is TRBJ1-1, with D unclear. V gave up 0 bases and J gave up 4 bases, with 6 bases separating them. The CDR3 has 13 amino acids. CDR1 is SGHAT and CDR2 is FQDESV in the germline V gene (reference sequence).

The chain carries TRBV25-1 and TRBJ2-7; D remains ambiguous. The CDR3 covers 14 residues. Trimming stripped 3 bases from V and 1 base from J, with 10 bases between. Germline CDR1 is MGHDK and CDR2 is SYGVNS. Here the CDR3 DNA reads TGTGCCAGCAGTGACTTGGACCGTTCCTACGAGCAGTACTTC. Protein: CASSDLDRSYEQYF.

This sequence joins TRBV7-4 and TRBJ1-2, with D perhaps matching TRBD1 (5 bases). This CDR3 is 21 amino acids long. V lost 4 bases and J lost 3, with 33 bases in between. The germline V gene encodes CDR1 SGHVT and CDR2 SQSDAQ. In nucleotides, the CDR3 is TGTGCCAGCAGCTCCCCCGGGGGAAAAGGGGTACGTATCACGAAAGACTATGGCTACACCTTC. Its protein product is CASSSPGGKGVRITKDYGYTF. The variable domain in full, with the rest retrieved from reference TRBV7-4 and TRBJ1-2, is GAGVSQSPRYKVAKRGRDVALRCDSISGHVTLYWYRQTLGQGSEVLTYSQSDAQRDKSGRPSGRFSAERPERSVSTLKIQRTEQGDSAVYLCASSSPGGKGVRITKDYGYTFGSGTRLTVV.

The CDR3 DNA reads TGTGCCAGCAGCTATCAGCGGGGGGGTCTCGGGCCTCAGGACGAGCAGTACTTC. This encodes CASSYQRGGLGPQDEQYF. The V call is TRBV7-8, the J call TRBJ2-7; 10 bases align to TRBD2. Germline-derived CDR1 and CDR2 are SGHVS and FQNEAQ. The CDR3 is 18 residues long. The V and J ends lost 4 bases and 5 bases, in that order; junction bases with no gene match: 17.

As regards this clone: This specimen includes other DNA sequences encoding the same CDR3. The V gene is TRBV28, the J gene TRBJ1-2, with 7 bases matching TRBD1. Germline V gene lookup returns CDR1 MDHEN and CDR2 SYDVKM. V lost 5 bases, J lost 5 bases, and 5 bases stayed unmatched. This CDR3 is 13 amino acids long. The CDR3 sequence is CASSLNRGYGYTF. In nucleotides, the CDR3 is TGTGCCAGCAGTCTAAACAGGGGTTATGGCTACACCTTC.

The table lists this clone with a few counts. The rearrangement joins TRBV7-9 to TRBJ2-1; 10 bases line up with TRBD1. The ends lost 5 bases at V and 8 bases at J; junction bases unmatched: 9. From germline, CDR1 is SEHNR and CDR2 FQNEAQ (reference sequence). The CDR3 sequence is 15 residues long. As DNA, the CDR3 is TGTGCCAGCAGCCGACCGGGACAGGGGCGGGATGAGCAGTTCTTC. Protein sequence: CASSRPGQGRDEQFF.

This rearrangement joins TRBV27 to TRBJ1-2; 12 bases are a match to TRBD1. CDR1 and CDR2 from the germline V gene are MNHEY and SMNVEV (reference sequence). V was pared by 5 bases and J by 4 bases, with 11 bases of the junction left unmatched. This CDR3 contains 17 residues. CDR3 sequence: CASSPSRDRGLSYGYTF. The CDR3 DNA sequence: TGTGCCAGCAGTCCGTCCCGGGACAGGGGGCTAAGCTATGGCTACACCTTC.

CDR3 in amino acids: CASSPLAGTSGTLGTQYF. The CDR3 DNA reads as TGTGCCAGCTCACCACTGGCGGGGACTAGCGGGACCCTTGGGACCCAGTACTTC. The V and J genes are TRBV18 and TRBJ2-5, with 13 nucleotides matching TRBD2. The CDR3 runs to 18 residues. Germline CDR1 KGHSH, CDR2 LQKENI. V was pared by 1 base and J by 7 bases, with 12 bases of the junction left unmatched.

The V gene is TRBV11-3, the J gene TRBJ2-5; 7 bases match TRBD1. V shed 6 bases and J 3 bases; nucleotides not matched to a gene: 4. CDR3 length: 13 amino acids. The germline CDR1 and CDR2 sequences are SGHNT and YENEEA. CDR3 amino acids: CASRGQQEETQYF. The CDR3 region has the DNA TGTGCCAGCAGGGGACAGCAGGAAGAGACCCAGTACTTC.

This clone was counted once. The chain uses TRBV12-3 or TRBV12-4 and TRBJ2-7, with no clear D. This CDR3 is built from 13 residues. V gave up 0 bases and J gave up 7 bases, with 10 bases separating them. CDR3 nucleotides: TGTGCCAGCAGTTTAGCCGCTAGATCTGAGCAGTACTTC. Amino acids: CASSLAARSEQYF.